These T cell receptor beta chains were read from a single sample in a study of blood T cell repertoires in COVID-19. Only in-frame clones appear in the TCRdb table, and some are missing; sequencing was by immunoSEQ multiplex PCR. This table holds about 98,000 clones, 81% found once. Specimen: peripheral blood. These receptors originate from a woman of 80 years or more with acute or convalescent COVID-19. Both conserved end residues are part of each CDR3. A D gene is named only where the DNA matches it firmly. Where a row states a size, it is once, few, many or the class of an expanded clone; other rows omit it.

J gene | V gene | clone size | D gene | CDR3 DNA | CDR3 protein
TRBJ1-5 | TRBV28 | - | TRBD1 | TGTGCCAGCAGTTCTTACGGACAGGGGGCAGGGCCCCAGCATTTT | CASSSYGQGAGPQHF
TRBJ1-5 | TRBV7-8 | - | - | TGTGCCAGCAGCTTAGCTCTGGGCCAGCCCCAGCATTTT | CASSLALGQPQHF
TRBJ2-3 | TRBV11-2 | - | - | TGTGCCAGCAGCTTAGATCGTCAAGGAATGAGGACAGATACGCAGTATTTT | CASSLDRQGMRTDTQYF
TRBJ1-5 | TRBV7-8 | - | TRBD1 | TGTGCCAGCAGCTTAGCCCTTCGACAGGGCCGGAATCAGCCCCAGCATTTT | CASSLALRQGRNQPQHF
TRBJ2-1 | TRBV9 | few | TRBD2 | TGTGCCAGCAGCGGCGGCGGGGGGGCTCAGGGTGAGCAGTTCTTC | CASSGGGGAQGEQFF
TRBJ2-7 | TRBV7-9 | few | TRBD1 | TGTGCCAGCAGCTTAGGAGGGACAGGCGGGACCTACGAGCAGTACTTC | CASSLGGTGGTYEQYF
TRBJ1-2 | TRBV2 | - | - | TGTGCCAGCAGTGACATTGGCTTCTCTAACTATGGCTACACCTTC | CASSDIGFSNYGYTF
TRBJ2-1 | TRBV4-3 | - | TRBD2 | TGCGCCAGCAGCCAAGATGGTCTAGCGGGGGGGCAAAATGAGCAGTTCTTC | CASSQDGLAGGQNEQFF
TRBJ1-1 | TRBV30 | once | TRBD1 | TGTGCCTGGGAGGGACAGGCGACTGAAGCTTTCTTT | CAWEGQATEAFF
TRBJ1-2 | TRBV10-3 | - | - | TGTGCCATCAGTGAGTTCAGGGGCGGCTACACCTTC | CAISEFRGGYTF
TRBJ1-5 | TRBV19 | - | - | TGTGCCAGTAGCACCTCGCAGAATCAGCCCCAGCATTTT | CASSTSQNQPQHF
TRBJ1-4 | TRBV28 | - | TRBD1 | TGTGCCAGCAGTTTATCCGGGACAGGAACAACTAATGAAAAACTGTTTTTT | CASSLSGTGTTNEKLFF
TRBJ1-4 | TRBV28 | - | - | TGTGCCAGCAGTTCCCCCGTGACAACTGAAAAACTGTTTTTT | CASSSPVTTEKLFF
TRBJ2-1 | TRBV10-3 | - | TRBD1 | TGTGCCATCAGTGACAGGGACAGGGGGTGGGATGAGCAGTTCTTC | CAISDRDRGWDEQFF
TRBJ1-1 | TRBV27 | - | - | TGTGCCAGCAGTTCCCGGACAAGCACTGAAGCTTTCTTT | CASSSRTSTEAFF
TRBJ2-3 | TRBV5-4 | - | - | TGTGCCAGCAGCCGAGACACAGATACGCAGTATTTT | CASSRDTDTQYF
TRBJ2-2 | TRBV9 | - | - | TGTGCCAGCAGCGTAGGGAGAGGACAGCGCACCAGGGAGCTGTTTTTT | CASSVGRGQRTRELFF
TRBJ2-1 | TRBV7-9 | - | TRBD1 | TGTGCCAGCAGCTTGGGGGGACAGGGAATCAATGAGCAGTTCTTC | CASSLGGQGINEQFF
TRBJ2-7 | TRBV28 | - | - | TGTGCCAGCAGTCTCCTCGTGGCGGGCGATCGCTACGAGCAGTACTTC | CASSLLVAGDRYEQYF
TRBJ2-1 | TRBV27 | - | - | TGTGCCAGCAGACGGGGTGGGGTCTCCTACAATGAGCAGTTCTTC | CASRRGGVSYNEQFF
TRBJ1-5 | TRBV19 | - | TRBD1 | TGTGCCAGTAGTTCCCCGGGACAGGGGTCCAATCAGCCCCAGCATTTT | CASSSPGQGSNQPQHF
TRBJ1-6 | TRBV15 | - | - | TGTGCCACCAGCAGAGAGGACAGAGGAGGTTCACCCCTCCACTTT | CATSREDRGGSPLHF
TRBJ1-1 | TRBV6-2/TRBV6-3 | - | - | TGTGCCAGCAGTTACCTGAGGGGAGGCACTGAAGCTTTCTTT | CASSYLRGGTEAFF
TRBJ1-2 | TRBV30 | few | TRBD1 | TGTGCCTGGAGGGGGGACAGGCGGGATGGCTACACCTTC | CAWRGDRRDGYTF
TRBJ1-1 | TRBV7-9 | - | TRBD1 | TGTGCCAGCAGCTTAAGACAGGGGGCGAACACTGAAGCTTTCTTT | CASSLRQGANTEAFF
TRBJ1-1 | TRBV7-6 | - | TRBD1 | TGTGCCAGCAGCATAAGACAGGGTGAGACTGAAGCTTTCTTT | CASSIRQGETEAFF
TRBJ1-1 | TRBV6-2/TRBV6-3 | - | - | TGTGCCAGCAGTTTGACCCTCGGGGTGAACACTGAAGCTTTCTTT | CASSLTLGVNTEAFF
TRBJ2-1 | TRBV9 | - | TRBD2 | TGTGCCAGCGGAGGGACTAGCCGGGGCAATGAGCAGTTCTTC | CASGGTSRGNEQFF
TRBJ1-2 | TRBV28 | - | TRBD1 | TGTGCCAGCAGTCAGTCCGGGACAGGGGGCTCTCGTGGCTATGGCTACACCTTC | CASSQSGTGGSRGYGYTF
TRBJ1-4 | TRBV19 | - | TRBD1 | TGTGCCAGTAGTAGGGGACAGCCTGGGACTGAAAAACTGTTTTTT | CASSRGQPGTEKLFF
TRBJ2-3 | TRBV19 | - | - | TGTGCCAGTAGTATGGAGTCGGGTACGCAGTATTTT | CASSMESGTQYF
TRBJ2-5 | TRBV4-3 | - | - | TGCGCCAGCAGCCAGACTCTCGGGGGAAAGACCCAGTACTTC | CASSQTLGGKTQYF
TRBJ1-5 | TRBV28 | - | - | TGTGCCAGCAGTGCGTTGCCAGGGAGGAATCAGCCCCAGCATTTT | CASSALPGRNQPQHF
TRBJ2-3 | TRBV5-8 | - | TRBD1 | TGTGCCAGCAGCGCGTACCCCCTGGACAGGGGAAGGTATTTT | CASSAYPLDRGRYF
TRBJ1-5 | TRBV18 | - | - | TGTGCCAGCTCACCCTCGACAGCCCGCAATCAGCCCCAGCATTTT | CASSPSTARNQPQHF
TRBJ1-1 | TRBV6-6 | once | TRBD1 | TGTGCCAGCAGTTCGACAGGGTTGGGCACTGAAGCTTTCTTT | CASSSTGLGTEAFF
TRBJ1-2 | TRBV28 | - | - | TGTGCCAGCAGCAAACACAAAACAGGGACCGGCTACACCTTC | CASSKHKTGTGYTF
TRBJ1-2 | TRBV7-8 | - | TRBD1 | TGTGCCAGCAGCTCGACAGGGAGGTGGGACTACACCTTC | CASSSTGRWDYTF
TRBJ1-1 | TRBV2 | - | - | TGTGCCGTCCGAGGGAACACTGAAGCTTTCTTT | CAVRGNTEAFF
TRBJ1-2 | TRBV7-3 | - | TRBD1 | TGTGCCAGCAGCTTAAAAGGAGGGGGCAACTATGGCTACACCTTC | CASSLKGGGNYGYTF
TRBJ2-1 | TRBV7-2 | - | TRBD2 | TGTGCCAGCAGCCCGATACTAGCGGGGGGATCCCAGTTCTTC | CASSPILAGGSQFF
TRBJ1-1 | TRBV28 | - | TRBD1 | TGTGCCAGCAGTTCCTATGACAAGGGGGCGGACGCTGAAGCTTTCTTT | CASSSYDKGADAEAFF
TRBJ2-3 | TRBV10-2 | once | TRBD2 | TGCGCCAGCAGAACTAGCGGGGGGGCCACAGATACGCAGTATTTT | CASRTSGGATDTQYF
TRBJ1-2 | TRBV10-2 | - | - | TGCGCCAGCAGTGAGTCGAGGCAGGGCTTAGGCTACACCTTC | CASSESRQGLGYTF
TRBJ1-3 | TRBV6-1 | - | - | TGTGCCAGCAGTGAATCCGGGGGAGGAAACACCATATATTTT | CASSESGGGNTIYF
TRBJ2-5 | TRBV11-2 | - | - | TGTGCCAGCAGCTTTTACGGGGGATCAGAGACCCAGTACTTC | CASSFYGGSETQYF
TRBJ2-1 | TRBV5-1 | - | - | TGCGCCAGCAGCTTCTCCGAGAACGGGGTGGGGGAGCAGTTCTTC | CASSFSENGVGEQFF
TRBJ1-1 | TRBV18 | few | - | TGTGCCAGCTCACCAATCGACAGGAACACTGAAGCTTTCTTT | CASSPIDRNTEAFF
TRBJ2-3 | TRBV4-1 | - | - | TGCGCCAGCAGCCAATATCACGGGACTAGCACAGATACGCAGTATTTT | CASSQYHGTSTDTQYF
TRBJ1-5 | TRBV10-3 | few | TRBD1 | TGTGCCGCGGGGCAAGGACAGGGTCCTCAGCCCCAGCATTTT | CAAGQGQGPQPQHF
TRBJ2-3 | TRBV27 | - | TRBD2 | TGTGCCAGCAGTTTAAGTCCTAGCGGGGCGACAGATACGCAGTATTTT | CASSLSPSGATDTQYF
TRBJ1-1 | TRBV19 | once | - | TGTGCCAGTAGTATAGGCAGGAACACTGAAGCTTTCTTT | CASSIGRNTEAFF
TRBJ2-1 | TRBV5-1 | - | - | TGCGCCAGCTCGGGTTTTGGGTCCTACAATGAGCAGTTCTTC | CASSGFGSYNEQFF
TRBJ2-6 | TRBV3-1/TRBV3-2 | - | - | TGTGCCAGCAGCCAAAGTCATACTACCTCTGGGGCCAACGTCCTGACTTTC | CASSQSHTTSGANVLTF
TRBJ2-7 | TRBV2 | - | TRBD2 | TGTGCCAGCAGCGAAAGAGGGGACGGATGGCGGGGGGCGTCTTACGAGCAGTACTTC | CASSERGDGWRGASYEQYF
TRBJ2-3 | TRBV7-2 | - | TRBD2 | TGTGCCAGCAGCGTCGGCGGGCTAGCGGGGCGCACAGATACGCAGTATTTT | CASSVGGLAGRTDTQYF
TRBJ2-3 | TRBV5-1 | - | - | TGCGCCAGCAGCTTGGTGTCAGGACTAACCTCCACAGATACGCAGTATTTT | CASSLVSGLTSTDTQYF